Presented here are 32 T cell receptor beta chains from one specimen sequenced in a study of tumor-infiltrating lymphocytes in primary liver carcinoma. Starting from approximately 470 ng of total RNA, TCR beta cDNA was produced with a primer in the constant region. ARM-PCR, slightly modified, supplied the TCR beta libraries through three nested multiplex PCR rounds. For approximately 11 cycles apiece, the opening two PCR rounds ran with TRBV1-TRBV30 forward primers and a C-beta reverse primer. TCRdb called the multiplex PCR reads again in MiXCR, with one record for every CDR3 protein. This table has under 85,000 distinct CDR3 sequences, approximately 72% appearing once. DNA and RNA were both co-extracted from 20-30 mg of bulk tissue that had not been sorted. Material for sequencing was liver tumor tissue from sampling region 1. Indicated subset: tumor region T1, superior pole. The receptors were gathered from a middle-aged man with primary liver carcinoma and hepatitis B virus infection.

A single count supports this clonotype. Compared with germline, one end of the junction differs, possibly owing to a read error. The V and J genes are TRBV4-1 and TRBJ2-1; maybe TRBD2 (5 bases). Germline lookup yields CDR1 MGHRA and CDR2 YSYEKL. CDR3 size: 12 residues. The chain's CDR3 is CTSGLYDNEQFF. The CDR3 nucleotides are TGCACCAGCGGCCTTTATGACAATGAGCAGTTCTTC.

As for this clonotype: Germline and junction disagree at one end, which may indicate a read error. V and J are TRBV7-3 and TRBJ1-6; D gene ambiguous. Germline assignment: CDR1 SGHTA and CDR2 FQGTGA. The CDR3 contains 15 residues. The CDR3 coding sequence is TGTTCCAGCAGCTTAACGCCGGGCGACAATTCACCCCCCCACTTT. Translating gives CSSSLTPGDNSPPHF.

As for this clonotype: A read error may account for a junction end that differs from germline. The CDR3, as DNA: TGTGCCAGCAGCTTATCCTGGGGATCAGACACGCAATATTTT. Translated, it gives CASSLSWGSDTQYF. The chain is built from TRBV11-2 and TRBJ2-3; D is undetermined. There are 14 residues in the CDR3. CDR1 SGHAT and CDR2 FQNNGV come from the germline V gene.

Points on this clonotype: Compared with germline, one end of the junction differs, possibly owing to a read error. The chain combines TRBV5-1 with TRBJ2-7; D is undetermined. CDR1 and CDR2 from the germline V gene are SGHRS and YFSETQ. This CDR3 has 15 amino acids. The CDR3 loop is CASTQSPKASYEEYF. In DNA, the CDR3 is TGCGCCAGCACCCAATCGCCGAAAGCCTCCTACGAGGAGTACTTC.

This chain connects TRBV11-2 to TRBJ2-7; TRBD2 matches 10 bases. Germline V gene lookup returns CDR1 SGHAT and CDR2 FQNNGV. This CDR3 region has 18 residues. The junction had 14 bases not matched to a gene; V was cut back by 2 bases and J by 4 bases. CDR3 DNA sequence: TGTGCCAGCAGCTTATCCATTGGACTAGCGGAAGGGGGTTACGAGCAGTACTTC. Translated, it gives CASSLSIGLAEGGYEQYF.

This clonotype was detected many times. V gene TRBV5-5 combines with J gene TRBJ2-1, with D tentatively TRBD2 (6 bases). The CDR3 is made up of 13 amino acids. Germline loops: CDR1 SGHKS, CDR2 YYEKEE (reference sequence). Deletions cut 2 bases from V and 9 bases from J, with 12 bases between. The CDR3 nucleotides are TGTGCCAGCAGCTTAACTAGCCTCGGTGAGCAGTTCTTC. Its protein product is CASSLTSLGEQFF.

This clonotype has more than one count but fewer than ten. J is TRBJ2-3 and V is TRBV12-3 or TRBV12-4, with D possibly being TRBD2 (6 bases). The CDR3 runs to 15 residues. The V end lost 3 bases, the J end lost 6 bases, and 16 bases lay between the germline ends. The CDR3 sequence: CASSFRGLRGDTQYF. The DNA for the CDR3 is TGTGCCAGCAGTTTTCGGGGACTCCGCGGGGATACGCAGTATTTT.

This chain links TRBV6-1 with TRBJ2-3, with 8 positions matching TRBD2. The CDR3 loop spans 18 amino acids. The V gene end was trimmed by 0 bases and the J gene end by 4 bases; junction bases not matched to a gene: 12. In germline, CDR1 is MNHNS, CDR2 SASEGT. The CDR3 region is CASSEAGLASLESDTQYF. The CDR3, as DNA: TGTGCCAGCAGTGAAGCCGGACTAGCTTCCTTGGAATCAGATACGCAGTATTTT.

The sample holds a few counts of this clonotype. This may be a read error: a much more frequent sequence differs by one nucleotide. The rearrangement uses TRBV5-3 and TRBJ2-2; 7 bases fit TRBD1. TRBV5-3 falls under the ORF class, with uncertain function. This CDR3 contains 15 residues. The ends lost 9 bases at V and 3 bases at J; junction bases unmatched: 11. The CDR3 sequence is CATNRGPQDTGELFF. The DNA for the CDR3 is TGTGCCACTAACAGGGGCCCTCAGGACACCGGGGAGCTGTTTTTT.

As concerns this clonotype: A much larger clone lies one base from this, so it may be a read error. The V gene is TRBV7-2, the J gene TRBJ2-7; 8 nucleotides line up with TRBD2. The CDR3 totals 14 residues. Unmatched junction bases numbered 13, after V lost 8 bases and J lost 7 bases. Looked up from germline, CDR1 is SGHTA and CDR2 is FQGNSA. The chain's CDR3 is CASGVVGLDREQYF. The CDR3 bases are TGTGCCAGCGGCGTAGTGGGACTAGATAGGGAGCAGTACTTC.

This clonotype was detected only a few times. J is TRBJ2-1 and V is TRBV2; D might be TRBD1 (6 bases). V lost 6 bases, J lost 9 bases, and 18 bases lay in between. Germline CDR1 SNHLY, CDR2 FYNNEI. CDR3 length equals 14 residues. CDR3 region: CASRSGTSNSEQFF. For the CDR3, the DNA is TGTGCCAGCAGGTCCGGGACATCAAACAGTGAGCAGTTCTTC. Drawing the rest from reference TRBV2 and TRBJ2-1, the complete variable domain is EPEVTQTPSHQVTQMGQEVILRCVPISNHLYFYWYRQILGQKVEFLVSFYNNEISEKSEIFDDQFSVERPDGSNFTLKIRSTKLEDSAMYFCASRSGTSNSEQFFGPGTRLTVL.

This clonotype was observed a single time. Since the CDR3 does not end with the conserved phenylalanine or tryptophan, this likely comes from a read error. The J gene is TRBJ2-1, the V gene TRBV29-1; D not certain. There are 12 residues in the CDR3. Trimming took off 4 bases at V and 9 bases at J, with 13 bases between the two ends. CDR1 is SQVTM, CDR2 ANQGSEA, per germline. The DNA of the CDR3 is TGCAGCGTTGTTAGGTTGGGTTCTGAGCAGTTCATC. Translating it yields CSVVRLGSEQFI.

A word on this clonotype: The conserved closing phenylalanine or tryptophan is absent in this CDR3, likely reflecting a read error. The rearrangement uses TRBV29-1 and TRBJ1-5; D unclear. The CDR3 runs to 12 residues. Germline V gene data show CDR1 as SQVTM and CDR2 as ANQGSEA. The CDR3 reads CSVADSSQPQHS. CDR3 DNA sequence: TGCAGCGTTGCCGATAGCAGTCAGCCCCAGCATTCT.

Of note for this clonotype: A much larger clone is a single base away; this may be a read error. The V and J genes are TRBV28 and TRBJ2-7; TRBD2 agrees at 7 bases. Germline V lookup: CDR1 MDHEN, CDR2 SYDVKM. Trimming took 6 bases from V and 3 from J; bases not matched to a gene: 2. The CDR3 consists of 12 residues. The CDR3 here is CASRLAGYEQYF. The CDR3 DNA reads TGTGCCAGCAGATTAGCGGGCTACGAGCAGTACTTC.

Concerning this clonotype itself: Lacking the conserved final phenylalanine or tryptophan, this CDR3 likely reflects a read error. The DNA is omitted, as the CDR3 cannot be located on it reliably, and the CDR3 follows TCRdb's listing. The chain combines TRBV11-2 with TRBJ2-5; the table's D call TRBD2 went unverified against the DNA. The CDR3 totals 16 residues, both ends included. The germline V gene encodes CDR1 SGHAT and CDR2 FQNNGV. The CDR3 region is CASRSRDLAHQETQYL.

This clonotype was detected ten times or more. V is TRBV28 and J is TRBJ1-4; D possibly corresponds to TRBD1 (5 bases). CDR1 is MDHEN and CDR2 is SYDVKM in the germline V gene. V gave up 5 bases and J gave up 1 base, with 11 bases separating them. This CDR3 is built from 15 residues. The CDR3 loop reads CASSPWGRTNEKLFF. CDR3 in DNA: TGTGCCAGCAGTCCCTGGGGCCGAACTAATGAAAAACTGTTTTTT.

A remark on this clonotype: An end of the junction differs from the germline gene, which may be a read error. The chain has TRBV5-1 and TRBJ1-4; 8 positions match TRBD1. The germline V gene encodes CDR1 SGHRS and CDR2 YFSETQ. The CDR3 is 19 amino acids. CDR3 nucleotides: TGCGCCAGTAGCTCGGGTGTCTCAGAGCCGGGACAGGATGGTGAAAAACTGTTTTTT. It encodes CASSSGVSEPGQDGEKLFF.

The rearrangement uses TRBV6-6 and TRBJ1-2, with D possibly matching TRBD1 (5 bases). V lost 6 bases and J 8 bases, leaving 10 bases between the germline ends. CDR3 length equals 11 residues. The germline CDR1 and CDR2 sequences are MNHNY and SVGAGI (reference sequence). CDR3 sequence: CASSTQEGYTF. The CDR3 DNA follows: TGTGCCAGCAGCACACAGGAGGGCTACACCTTC.

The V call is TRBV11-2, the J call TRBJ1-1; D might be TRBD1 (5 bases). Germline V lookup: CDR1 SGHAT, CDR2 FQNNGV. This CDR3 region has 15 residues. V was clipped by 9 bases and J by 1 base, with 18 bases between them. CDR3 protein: CASSSMHGTNTEAFF. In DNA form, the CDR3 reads TGTGCCAGTAGTTCAATGCATGGGACGAACACTGAAGCTTTCTTT.

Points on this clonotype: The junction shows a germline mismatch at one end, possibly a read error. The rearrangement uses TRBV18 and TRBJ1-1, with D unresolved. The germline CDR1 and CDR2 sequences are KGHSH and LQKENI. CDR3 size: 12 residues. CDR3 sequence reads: CVSSPDNTEAFF. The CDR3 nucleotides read TGTGTCAGCTCACCAGACAACACTGAAGCTTTCTTT.

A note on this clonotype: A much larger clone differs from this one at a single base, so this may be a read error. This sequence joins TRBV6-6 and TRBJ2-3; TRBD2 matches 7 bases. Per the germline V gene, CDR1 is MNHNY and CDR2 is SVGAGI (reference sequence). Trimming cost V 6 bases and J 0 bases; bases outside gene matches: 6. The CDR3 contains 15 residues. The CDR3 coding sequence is TGTGCCAGCAGCCACAAGCGGGAAAGCACAGATACGCAGTATTTT. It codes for CASSHKRESTDTQYF.

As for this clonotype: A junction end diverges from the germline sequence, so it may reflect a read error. The CDR3 coding sequence is TGTGCCAGCAGTAAATGGGTTTTCTACGAGCGGTTCTTC. Translation: CASSKWVFYERFF. The rearrangement uses TRBV6-1 and TRBJ2-7, with D maybe TRBD2 (5 bases). Germline-derived CDR1 and CDR2 are MNHNS and SASEGT. The CDR3 length is 13 residues.

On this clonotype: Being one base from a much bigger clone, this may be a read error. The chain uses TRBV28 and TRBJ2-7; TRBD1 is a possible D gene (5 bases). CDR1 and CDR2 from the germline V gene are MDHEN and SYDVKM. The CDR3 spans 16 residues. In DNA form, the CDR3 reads TGTGTCAGCAGGGCTGCCTCCGGCGGACGCTCCTACGAGCAGTACTTC. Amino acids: CVSRAASGGRSYEQYF.

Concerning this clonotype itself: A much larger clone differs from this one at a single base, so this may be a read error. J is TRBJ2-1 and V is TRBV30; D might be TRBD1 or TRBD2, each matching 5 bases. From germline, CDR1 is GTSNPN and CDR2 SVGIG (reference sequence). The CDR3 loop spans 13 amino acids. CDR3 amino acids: CAWARDPYNEHFF. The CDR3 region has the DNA TGTGCCTGGGCCAGGGACCCCTACAATGAGCACTTCTTC.

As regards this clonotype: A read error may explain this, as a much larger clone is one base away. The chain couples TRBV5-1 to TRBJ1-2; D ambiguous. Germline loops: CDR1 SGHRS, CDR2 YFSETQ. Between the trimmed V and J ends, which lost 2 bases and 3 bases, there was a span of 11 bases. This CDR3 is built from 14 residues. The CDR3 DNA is TGCGCCAGCAGCTTCTCCAGCTTCTACTATGGCTACACCTTC. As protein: CASSFSSFYYGYTF.

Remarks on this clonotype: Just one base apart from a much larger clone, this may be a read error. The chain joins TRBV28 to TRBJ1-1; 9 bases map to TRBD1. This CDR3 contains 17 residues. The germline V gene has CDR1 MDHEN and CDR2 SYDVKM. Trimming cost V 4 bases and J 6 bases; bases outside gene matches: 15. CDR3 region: CASSSTGGCLRRAEAFF. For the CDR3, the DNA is TGTGCCAGCAGTTCTACAGGGGGCTGCCTCAGGAGGGCTGAAGCTTTCTTT.

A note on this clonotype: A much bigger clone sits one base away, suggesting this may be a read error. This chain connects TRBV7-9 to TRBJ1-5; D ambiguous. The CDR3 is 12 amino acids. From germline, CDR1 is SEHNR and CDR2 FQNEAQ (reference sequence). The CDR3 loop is CASSLASQSQHF. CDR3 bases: TGTGCCAGCAGCTTAGCGAGTCAGTCCCAGCATTTT.

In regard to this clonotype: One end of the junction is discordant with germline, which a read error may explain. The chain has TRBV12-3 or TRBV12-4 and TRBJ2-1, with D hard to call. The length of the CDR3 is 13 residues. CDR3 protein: CASRPQRYNDQFF. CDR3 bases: TGTGCCAGCAGACCCCAAAGGTACAATGACCAGTTCTTC.

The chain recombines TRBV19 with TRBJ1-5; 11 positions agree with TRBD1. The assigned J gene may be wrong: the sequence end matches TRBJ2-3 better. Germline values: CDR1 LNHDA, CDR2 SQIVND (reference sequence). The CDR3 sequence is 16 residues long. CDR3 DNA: TGTGCCAGTAGTCCACGGACAGGGGGCTACAATCAGCCCCAGTATTTT. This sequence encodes CASSPRTGGYNQPQYF.

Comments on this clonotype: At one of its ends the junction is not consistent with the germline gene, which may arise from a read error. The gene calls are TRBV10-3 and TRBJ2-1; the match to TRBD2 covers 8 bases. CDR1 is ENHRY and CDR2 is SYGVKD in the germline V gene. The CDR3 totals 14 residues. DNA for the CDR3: TGTACTATGAGCGGGAGCCCCTTCTACATTGAGCAGTTCTTC. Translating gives CTMSGSPFYIEQFF.

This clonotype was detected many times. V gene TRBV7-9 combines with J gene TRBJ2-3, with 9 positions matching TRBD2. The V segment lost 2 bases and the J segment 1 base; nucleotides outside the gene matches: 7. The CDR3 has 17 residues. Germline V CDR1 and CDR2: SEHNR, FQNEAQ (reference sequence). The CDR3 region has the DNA TGTGCCAGCAGCTTACTCGCGGGAGGGCAGGGCACAGATACGCAGTATTTT. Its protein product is CASSLLAGGQGTDTQYF.

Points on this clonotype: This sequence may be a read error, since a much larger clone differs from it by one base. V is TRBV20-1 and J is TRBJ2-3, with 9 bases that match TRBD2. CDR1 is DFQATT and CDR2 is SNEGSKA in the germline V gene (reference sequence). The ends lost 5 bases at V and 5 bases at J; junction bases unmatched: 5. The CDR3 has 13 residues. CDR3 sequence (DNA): TGCAGTGCTGGCGGGAGGGCCAAAGATACGCAGTATTTT. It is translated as CSAGGRAKDTQYF.